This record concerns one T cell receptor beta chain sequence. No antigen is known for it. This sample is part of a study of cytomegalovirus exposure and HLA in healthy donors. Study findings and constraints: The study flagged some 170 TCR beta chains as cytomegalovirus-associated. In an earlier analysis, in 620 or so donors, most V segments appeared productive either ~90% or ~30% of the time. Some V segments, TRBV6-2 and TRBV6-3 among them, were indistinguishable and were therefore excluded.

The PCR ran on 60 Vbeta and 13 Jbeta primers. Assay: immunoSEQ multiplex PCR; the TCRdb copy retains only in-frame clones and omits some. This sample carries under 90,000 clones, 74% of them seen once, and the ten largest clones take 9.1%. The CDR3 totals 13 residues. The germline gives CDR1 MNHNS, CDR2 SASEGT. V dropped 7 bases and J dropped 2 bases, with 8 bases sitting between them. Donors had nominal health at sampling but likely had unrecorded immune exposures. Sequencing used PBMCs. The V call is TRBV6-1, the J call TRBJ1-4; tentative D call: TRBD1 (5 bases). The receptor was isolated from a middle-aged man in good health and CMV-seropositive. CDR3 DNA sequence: TGTGCCAGCACCGACAGTACTAATGAAAAACTGTTTTTT. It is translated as CASTDSTNEKLFF.